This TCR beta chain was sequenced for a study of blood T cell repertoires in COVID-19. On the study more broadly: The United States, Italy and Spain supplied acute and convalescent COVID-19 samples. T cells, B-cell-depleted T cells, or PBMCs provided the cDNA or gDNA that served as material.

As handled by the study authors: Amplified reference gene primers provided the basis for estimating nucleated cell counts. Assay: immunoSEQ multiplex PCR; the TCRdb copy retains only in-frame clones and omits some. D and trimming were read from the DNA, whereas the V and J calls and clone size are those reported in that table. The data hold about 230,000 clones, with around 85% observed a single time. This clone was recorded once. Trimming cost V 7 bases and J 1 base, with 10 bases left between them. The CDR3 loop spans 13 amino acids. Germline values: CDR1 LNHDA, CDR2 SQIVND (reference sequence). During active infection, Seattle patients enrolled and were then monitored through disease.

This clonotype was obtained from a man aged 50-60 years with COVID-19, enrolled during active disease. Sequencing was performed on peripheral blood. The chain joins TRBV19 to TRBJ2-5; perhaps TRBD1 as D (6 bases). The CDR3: CASTGDIQETQYF. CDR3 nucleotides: TGTGCCAGTACCGGGGACATCCAAGAGACCCAGTACTTC.